This TCR beta chain was identified in a study of OX40 agonist ivuxolimab in advanced cancers. With respect to the entire study: Ivuxolimab was a fully human IgG2 agonistic monoclonal antibody targeting the costimulatory receptor OX40 (CD134). Intravenous ivuxolimab was administered to patients every 2 weeks at six dose levels: 0.01, 0.1, 0.3, 1.5, 3 and 10 mg/kg. Of the approximately 54 patients in dose escalation, 19 had hepatocellular carcinoma, around 15 had melanoma, 9 had renal cell carcinoma and 9 had head and neck cancer. In the dose-escalation cohort, around 80% of patients were male, and the mean age was roughly 56 years with a range of about 20 to 79. Prior anti-PD-1, anti-PD-L1 or anti-CTLA-4 therapy was permitted, and 40% to 50% of dose-escalation patients had received checkpoint inhibitors. Three dose-escalation patients achieved partial responses, one with hepatocellular carcinoma and two with cutaneous melanoma. The point of sequencing TCRbeta in the periphery was to test whether ivuxolimab changed TCR sequence diversity and drove clonal T-cell expansion. The paper describes the monotherapy dose-escalation part (N of about 52 patients) of the phase I trial of ivuxolimab.

Trimming takes 1 base from V and 2 bases from J, and the germline ends sit 16 bases apart. In the germline V gene, CDR1 corresponds to SGDLS and CDR2 to YYNGEE. The CDR3 goes from the cysteine to the phenylalanine over 16 residues. Here the CDR3 DNA is all that survives: 48 bases in frame from base 1. As for this clone: Its binding antigen is unknown. Base qualities are not recorded, but no much larger clone differs from it by a single base.

Study-level results and caveats: Low levels of normalized T-cell clonal expansion were also seen in some patients who did not respond. After ivuxolimab, CD8+ T cells had more expanded clones than CD4+ T cells on average. In the 0.1-3.0 mg/kg groups, partial responders were among the patients with the lowest normalized peripheral clonal expansion, particularly in CD8+ T cells. Antigen specificity was not determined for the clonally expanded peripheral T cells. At doses from 0.1 to 3.0 mg/kg, clonal expansion was seen in both CD4+ and CD8+ blood T cells between baseline and week 6.

Patients with autoimmune disease history or receiving systemic immunosuppression were excluded from the trial. Peripheral blood for TCR sequencing was drawn from every dose cohort at baseline, at cycle 4 day 1 and at cycle 7 day 1. Samples came from an open-label, multicenter, first-in-human phase I dose-escalation trial of ivuxolimab. Adults with locally advanced or metastatic head and neck squamous cell, hepatocellular, melanoma or renal cell carcinoma were enrolled in the trial. Before TCR sequencing, CD4+ T cells and CD8+ T cells were sorted from peripheral blood as separate populations. Genomic DNA was isolated from the sorted cells so that the TCRbeta CDR3 region could be sequenced. The immunoSEQ Assay was used for sequencing of TCRbeta CDR3 regions. In TCRdb, the immuneACCESS table is reduced to in-frame sequences with V and J assigned. These tables do not hold every clone; where another copy was compared, an unresolved V gene accounts for under half, and the others remain unexplained. A total of tens of thousands of clones appear in this sample, roughly 90% of them only once. About 0.6% of the sample is in the top ten clones.

This specimen consisted of CD4+ or CD8+ T cells sorted from blood, obtained in a trial of the OX40 agonist ivuxolimab. This receptor was taken from an adult with an advanced solid tumor such as melanoma, head and neck, liver or kidney cancer. The sequence joins TRBV9 to TRBJ2-7; the D gene is unclear. Here the CDR3 is given as CASSVRANLDPYEQYF. The DNA reads as follows: TGTGCCAGCAGCGTAAGGGCGAACCTCGACCCCTACGAGCAGTACTTC.